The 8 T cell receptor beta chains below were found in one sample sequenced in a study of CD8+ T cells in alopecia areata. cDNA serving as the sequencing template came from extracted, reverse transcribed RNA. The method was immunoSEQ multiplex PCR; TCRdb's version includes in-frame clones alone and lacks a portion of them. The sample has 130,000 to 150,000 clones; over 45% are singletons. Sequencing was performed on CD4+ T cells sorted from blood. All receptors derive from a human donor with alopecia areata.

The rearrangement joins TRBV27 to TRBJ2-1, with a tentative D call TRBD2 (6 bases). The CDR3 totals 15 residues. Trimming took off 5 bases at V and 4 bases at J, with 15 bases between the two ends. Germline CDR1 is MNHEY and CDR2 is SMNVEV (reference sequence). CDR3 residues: CASSNGLTSYNEQFF. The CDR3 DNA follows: TGTGCCAGCAGTAATGGTCTGACTAGTTACAATGAGCAGTTCTTC.

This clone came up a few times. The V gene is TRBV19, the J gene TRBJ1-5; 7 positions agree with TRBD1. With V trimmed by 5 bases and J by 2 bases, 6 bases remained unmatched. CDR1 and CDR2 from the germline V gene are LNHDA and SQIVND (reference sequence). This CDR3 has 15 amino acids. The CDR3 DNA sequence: TGTGCCAGTAGTCATACAGGGGCCCGCAATCAGCCCCAGCATTTT. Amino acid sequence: CASSHTGARNQPQHF.

The CDR3 spells CASSLTREVEQYF. As DNA, the CDR3 is TGTGCCAGCAGCTTAACCCGAGAGGTGGAGCAGTACTTC. This sequence joins TRBV7-3 and TRBJ2-7; D not certain. Trimming took 0 bases from V and 7 from J, leaving 10 bases between them. The CDR3 runs 13 residues. Germline V lookup: CDR1 SGHTA, CDR2 FQGTGA. Using reference TRBV7-3 and TRBJ2-7 for the parts outside the CDR3, the full variable domain is GAGVSQTPSNKVTEKGKYVELRCDPISGHTALYWYRQSLGQGPEFLIYFQGTGAADDSGLPNDRFFAVRPEGSVSTLKIQRTERGDSAVYLCASSLTREVEQYFGPGTRLTVT.

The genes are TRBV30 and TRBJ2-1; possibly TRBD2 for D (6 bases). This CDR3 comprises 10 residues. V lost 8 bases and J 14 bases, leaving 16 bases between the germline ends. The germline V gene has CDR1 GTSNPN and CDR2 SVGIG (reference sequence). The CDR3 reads CALRLGREFF. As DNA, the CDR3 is TGTGCCCTCCGACTAGGTAGGGAGTTCTTC.

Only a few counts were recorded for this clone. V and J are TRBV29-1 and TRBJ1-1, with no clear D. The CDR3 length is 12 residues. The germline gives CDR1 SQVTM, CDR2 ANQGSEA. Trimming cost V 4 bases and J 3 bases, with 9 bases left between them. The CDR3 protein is CSVAPSDTEAFF. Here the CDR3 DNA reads TGCAGCGTTGCCCCCTCCGACACTGAAGCTTTCTTT. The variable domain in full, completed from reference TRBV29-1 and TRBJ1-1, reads SAVISQKPSRDICQRGTSLTIQCQVDSQVTMMFWYRQQPGQSLTLIATANQGSEATYESGFVIDKFPISRPNLTFSTLTVSNMSPEDSSIYLCSVAPSDTEAFFGQGTRLTVV.

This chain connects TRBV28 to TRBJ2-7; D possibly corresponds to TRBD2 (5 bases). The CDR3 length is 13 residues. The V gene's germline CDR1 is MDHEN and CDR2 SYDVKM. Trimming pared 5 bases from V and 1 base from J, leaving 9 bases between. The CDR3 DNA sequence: TGTGCCAGCAGTATTACGGGATCCTACGAGCAGTACTTC. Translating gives CASSITGSYEQYF.

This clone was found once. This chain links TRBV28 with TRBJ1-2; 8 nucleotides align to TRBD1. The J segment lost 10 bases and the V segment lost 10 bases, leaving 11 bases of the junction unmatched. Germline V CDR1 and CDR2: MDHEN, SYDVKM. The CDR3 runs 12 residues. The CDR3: CAITDRDGYYTF. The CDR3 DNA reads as TGTGCCATTACGGACAGGGATGGATACTACACCTTC.

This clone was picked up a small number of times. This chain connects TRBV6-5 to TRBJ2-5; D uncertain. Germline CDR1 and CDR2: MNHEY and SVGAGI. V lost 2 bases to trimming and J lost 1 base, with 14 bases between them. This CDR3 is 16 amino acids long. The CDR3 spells CASSYTAPGSQETQYF. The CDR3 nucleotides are TGTGCCAGCAGTTACACGGCCCCAGGATCCCAAGAGACCCAGTACTTC.